This TCR beta chain stems from a study of technical replicates of blood from a handful of donors. TCRdb keeps only in-frame clones here, not all; method: immunoSEQ multiplex PCR. The sample lists more than 80,000 clones; around 96% were seen once. Trimming removed 3 bases from V and 0 bases from J, with 2 bases in between. Germline V gene lookup returns CDR1 LGHNT and CDR2 FRNRAP. This CDR3 is built from 12 residues. The specimen sequenced was T cells isolated from PBMCs. The TCR sequence derives from a human donor in good health. The chain employs TRBV12-5 and TRBJ1-1; the D is unclear. CDR3 loop: CASGFMNTEAFF. CDR3 bases: TGTGCTAGTGGTTTTATGAACACTGAAGCTTTCTTT.